Sequencing of this TCR beta chain was carried out in a study of blood T cell repertoires in COVID-19. In the study overall: COVID-19 samples, acute and convalescent, were from the United States, Italy and Spain. Sources were T cells, B-cell-depleted T cells, or PBMCs; the material itself was cDNA or gDNA.

In the source study's methods: Amplification from reference gene primers served as the basis for estimated nucleated cell counts. Profiling relied on immunoSEQ multiplex PCR, and the TCRdb table lists in-frame clones only, not all of them. V and J calls and clone size are as listed in that table; D and trimming were resolved from the DNA. The profile shows 45,000 to 50,000 clones, over 75% of them singletons. Germline V gene data show CDR1 as KGHDR and CDR2 as SFDVKD. Trimming cost V 3 bases and J 4 bases, with 22 bases left between them. The CDR3 consists of 18 residues. J is TRBJ2-3 and V is TRBV24-1; D not resolved. The sequenced sample was peripheral blood. This TCR was sampled from a man in his forties or fifties with acute or convalescent COVID-19. This chain's CDR3 is CATSDPTTLFSSPDTQYF. The DNA for the CDR3 is TGTGCCACCAGTGATCCAACAACACTATTCAGCTCTCCAGATACGCAGTATTTT.